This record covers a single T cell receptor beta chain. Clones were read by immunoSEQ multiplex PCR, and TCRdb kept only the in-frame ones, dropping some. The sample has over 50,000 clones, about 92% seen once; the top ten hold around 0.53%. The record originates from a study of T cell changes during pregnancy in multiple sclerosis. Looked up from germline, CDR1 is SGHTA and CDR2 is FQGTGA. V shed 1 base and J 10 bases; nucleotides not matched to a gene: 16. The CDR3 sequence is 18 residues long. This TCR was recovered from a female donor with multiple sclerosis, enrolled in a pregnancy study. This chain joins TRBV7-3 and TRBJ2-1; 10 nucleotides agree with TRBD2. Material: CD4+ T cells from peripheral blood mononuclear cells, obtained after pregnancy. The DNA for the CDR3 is TGTGCCAGCAGCTTAATATCCATTGGGCTAGCGGGAGCCCGGGAGCAGTTCTTC. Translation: CASSLISIGLAGAREQFF. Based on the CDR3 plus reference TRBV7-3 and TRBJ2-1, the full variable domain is GAGVSQTPSNKVTEKGKYVELRCDPISGHTALYWYRQSLGQGPEFLIYFQGTGAADDSGLPNDRFFAVRPEGSVSTLKIQRTERGDSAVYLCASSLISIGLAGAREQFFGPGTRLTVL.